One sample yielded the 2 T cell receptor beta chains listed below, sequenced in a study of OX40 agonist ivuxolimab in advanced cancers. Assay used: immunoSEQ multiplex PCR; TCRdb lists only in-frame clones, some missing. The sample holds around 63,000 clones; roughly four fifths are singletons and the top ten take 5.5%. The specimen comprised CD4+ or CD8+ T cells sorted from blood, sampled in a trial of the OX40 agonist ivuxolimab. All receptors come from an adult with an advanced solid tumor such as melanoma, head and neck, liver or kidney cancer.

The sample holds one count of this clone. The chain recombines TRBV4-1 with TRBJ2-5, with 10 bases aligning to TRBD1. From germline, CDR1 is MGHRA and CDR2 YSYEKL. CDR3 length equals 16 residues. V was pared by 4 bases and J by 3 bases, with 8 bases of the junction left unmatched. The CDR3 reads CASSRSQGTGEETQYF. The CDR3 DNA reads TGCGCCAGCAGCCGATCTCAAGGGACAGGGGAAGAGACCCAGTACTTC.

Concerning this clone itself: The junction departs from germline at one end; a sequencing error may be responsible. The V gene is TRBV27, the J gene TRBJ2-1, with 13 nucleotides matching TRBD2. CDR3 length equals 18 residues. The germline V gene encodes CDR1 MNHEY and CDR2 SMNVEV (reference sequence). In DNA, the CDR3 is TGCGCCAGCAGTCGCCAAGTTTTTGGACTAGCGGGAGAGGGGGAGCAGTTCTTC. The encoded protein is CASSRQVFGLAGEGEQFF.